The rows below give T cell receptor beta chains drawn from one sample of a study of blood T cells in healthy people across ages. MiXCR, run by TCRdb on the 5' RACE reads, gives a single entry per CDR3 protein. The data show over 600,000 distinct CDR3 sequences, about 21% seen once. Source material: blood. The receptors were gathered from a man between 65 and 80 years old in good health. Both conserved end residues are trimmed from each CDR3. D genes are given only for firm matches.

D | V | CDR3
. | TRBV14 | ASSQDVAAGSGNTIY
. | TRBV12-3/TRBV12-4 | ASSLHLRSSYNEQF
. | TRBV21-1 | ASSKGQGGIYEQY
TRBD1 | TRBV12-3/TRBV12-4 | ASSLGRGGNLNTEAF
TRBD2 | TRBV9 | ASSLGLAHTDTQY
TRBD2 | TRBV20-1 | SALSGRGLGDTQY
. | TRBV7-9 | ASTDWGTNEKLF
. | TRBV7-7 | ASSLAEKETQY
. | TRBV9 | ASSVVPGPLQETQY
. | TRBV12-3/TRBV12-4 | ASSFTGRPYEQY
. | TRBV6-2/TRBV6-3 | ASSLPGWGYT
. | TRBV9 | ASSVSGNQGTQY
TRBD2 | TRBV20-1 | SARLAGGRVDTQY
TRBD2 | TRBV28 | ASSFFGRGYNEQF
. | TRBV6-2/TRBV6-3 | ASSSDVGEGPVNEQF
TRBD2 | TRBV3-1 | ASSLFQREGRGDTQY
TRBD2 | TRBV5-6 | ASSGLTSDSTDTQY
TRBD2 | TRBV9 | ASSRSGRGENEQY
. | TRBV7-2 | AGSFGAVETQY
. | TRBV13 | ASSLFRGGETQY
. | TRBV24-1 | ATSDVRESGYT
TRBD1 | TRBV6-2/TRBV6-3 | ASSYSRQGSRDTQY
. | TRBV6-6 | ASSFRAVSLNTIY
. | TRBV7-6 | ASSSVYNGRPGELF
TRBD2 | TRBV5-1 | ASSLVLAGGPPSTDTQY
TRBD2 | TRBV2 | ASSREGGTDTQY
TRBD1 | TRBV20-1 | SARVTGGIYGYT
TRBD1 | TRBV20-1 | SARDLRDRAAQETQY
TRBD1 | TRBV10-3 | AITNGQVFYEQY
. | TRBV2 | ASSESQGGGANVLT
. | TRBV5-1 | ASSTNYEQY
TRBD1 | TRBV5-1 | ASSNGQGSEKLF
TRBD2 | TRBV13 | ASTLAGDAARETQY
TRBD1 | TRBV10-3 | AIQGAGGTGELF
. | TRBV7-2 | ASSPSGVNVLT
. | TRBV12-3/TRBV12-4 | ASSVGGSGTEAF
. | TRBV15 | ATSRDSIGRQNIQY
. | TRBV7-8 | ASSKMTGGSYEQY
TRBD2 | TRBV5-1 | ASKWTSGGTDTQY
TRBD1 | TRBV20-1 | SVLQGAYSNQLQH
. | TRBV7-8 | ASSLADRNYGYT
TRBD2 | TRBV6-2/TRBV6-3 | ASSSAGLAYYEQY
TRBD2 | TRBV20-1 | SARDPRTRDEQY
. | TRBV29-1 | SVQASGYGYT
. | TRBV25-1 | ASSEYLDTQY
. | TRBV5-1 | ASSPRPDEKLF
TRBD1 | TRBV5-1 | ASRRGQGLNEQY
TRBD2 | TRBV5-4 | ASSPGLAGPSTDTQY
. | TRBV6-5 | ASRRNNEQF
TRBD2 | TRBV7-2 | ASSRGLAVSSYEQY